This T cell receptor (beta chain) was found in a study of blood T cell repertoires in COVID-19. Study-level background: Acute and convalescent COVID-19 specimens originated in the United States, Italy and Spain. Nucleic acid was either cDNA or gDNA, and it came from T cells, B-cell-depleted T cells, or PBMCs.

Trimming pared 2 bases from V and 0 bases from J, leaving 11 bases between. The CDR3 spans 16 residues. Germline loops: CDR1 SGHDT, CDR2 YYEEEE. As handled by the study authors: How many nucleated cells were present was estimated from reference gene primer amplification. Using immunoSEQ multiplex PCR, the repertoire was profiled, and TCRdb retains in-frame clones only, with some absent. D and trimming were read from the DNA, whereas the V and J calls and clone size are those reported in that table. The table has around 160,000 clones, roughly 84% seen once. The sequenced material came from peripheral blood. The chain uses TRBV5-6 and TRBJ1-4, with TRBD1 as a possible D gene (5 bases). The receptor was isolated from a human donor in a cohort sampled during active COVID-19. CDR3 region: CASSFLRGATNEKLFF. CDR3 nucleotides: TGTGCCAGCAGCTTCCTGCGGGGGGCAACTAATGAAAAACTGTTTTTT.